This T cell receptor (beta chain) was found in a study of T cells in Graves' hyperthyroidism and ophthalmopathy. CDR1 and CDR2 from the germline V gene are SGHDT and YYEEEE. The CDR3 sequence is 17 residues long. The junction had 4 bases not matched to a gene; V was cut back by 0 bases and J by 3 bases. Broader study findings: Most expanded thyroid clonotypes above 0.001 recurred in blood.

RNA transcripts were the template for amplifying TCR beta CDR3 regions. RT-PCR in the first round (using the HTBI primer set) targeted the TCR CDR3. Via MiXCR, TCRdb re-called the multiplex PCR reads, giving one row per CDR3 protein. The data show more than 350,000 distinct CDR3 sequences, about 14% seen once. On this clonotype itself: Antigen unknown.

The source material was blood. The chain employs TRBV5-6 and TRBJ2-1; 12 bases align to TRBD2. This receptor was identified in a young woman with Graves' ophthalmopathy. DNA of the CDR3: TGTGCCAGCAGCTTGGCACTAGCGGGGGGCTACTACAATGAGCAGTTCTTC. Protein sequence: CASSLALAGGYYNEQFF.